One and the same sample provided the 7 T cell receptor beta chains below, sequenced in a study of early T cells in non-severe SARS-CoV-2 infection. Using its own MiXCR run on the 5' RACE reads, TCRdb lists one record per CDR3 protein. This table has about 70,000 distinct CDR3 sequences, roughly 12% appearing once. The specimen comprised whole blood, sampled at baseline. The receptors originated from an adult who was a healthcare worker with PCR-confirmed SARS-CoV-2 infection or an uninfected control (not recorded which). The donor label of this sample is uncertain.

This chain uses TRBV9 with TRBJ2-1; TRBD1 matches at 9 bases. The J segment lost 5 bases and the V segment lost 3 bases, leaving 3 bases of the junction unmatched. The CDR3 has 14 residues. Germline V lookup: CDR1 SGDLS, CDR2 YYNGEE. The CDR3 sequence is CASSGDRGNNEQFF. As DNA, the CDR3 is TGTGCCAGCAGCGGCGACAGGGGGAACAATGAGCAGTTCTTC.

This clonotype was observed a few times. The chain uses TRBV27 and TRBJ1-4, with no clear D. Germline loops: CDR1 MNHEY, CDR2 SMNVEV (reference sequence). Trimming stripped 3 bases from V and 0 bases from J, with 8 bases between. This CDR3 contains 15 residues. The CDR3 is CASSLRAATNEKLFF. The DNA of the CDR3 is TGTGCCAGCAGTTTGAGGGCGGCAACTAATGAAAAACTGTTTTTT.

Ten or more counts support this clonotype. The genes are TRBV5-1 and TRBJ2-2; D is perhaps TRBD2 (6 bases). The CDR3 consists of 15 residues. The germline V gene has CDR1 SGHRS and CDR2 YFSETQ. V was cut by 4 bases and J by 2 bases, with 12 bases left in between. For the CDR3, the DNA is TGCGCCAGCAGCCGGGACTTCGGCAACACCGGGGAGCTGTTTTTT. Its translation is CASSRDFGNTGELFF.

V usage is TRBV6-6 and J usage is TRBJ2-5; 7 nucleotides align to TRBD1. V lost 6 bases, J lost 2 bases, and 9 bases stayed unmatched. CDR3 length equals 15 residues. Germline lookup yields CDR1 MNHNY and CDR2 SVGAGI (reference sequence). In nucleotides, the CDR3 is TGTGCCAGCAGCCAGGGACAGCTAATACAAGAGACCCAGTACTTC. Encoded protein: CASSQGQLIQETQYF.

The J gene is TRBJ1-2, the V gene TRBV12-3 or TRBV12-4; 7 bases align to TRBD1. CDR3 length equals 15 residues. With 6 bases clipped from V and 5 bases from J, the junction kept 12 bases outside the gene matches. CDR3 sequence: CASSTLGQVEYGYTF. CDR3 coding DNA: TGTGCCAGCAGCACATTAGGACAGGTGGAATATGGCTACACCTTC.

The V gene is TRBV7-8, the J gene TRBJ2-5; D is unclear. This CDR3 region has 13 residues. Germline CDR1 and CDR2: SGHVS and FQNEAQ. Trimming removed 1 base at V and 0 bases at J, with 3 bases between. CDR3 in amino acids: CASSLDYQETQYF. CDR3 DNA: TGTGCCAGCAGCTTAGACTACCAAGAGACCCAGTACTTC.

Ten or more counts support this clonotype. The V call is TRBV7-3, the J call TRBJ2-1; 7 nucleotides agree with TRBD2. CDR1 is SGHTA and CDR2 is FQGTGA in the germline V gene. Unmatched junction bases numbered 11, after V lost 7 bases and J lost 8 bases. CDR3 length: 14 residues. The CDR3 here is CASKPGGSSDEQFF. CDR3 in DNA: TGTGCCAGCAAACCCGGGGGGAGTAGCGATGAGCAGTTCTTC. Complete variable domain (other parts from reference TRBV7-3 and TRBJ2-1): GAGVSQTPSNKVTEKGKYVELRCDPISGHTALYWYRQSLGQGPEFLIYFQGTGAADDSGLPNDRFFAVRPEGSVSTLKIQRTERGDSAVYLCASKPGGSSDEQFFGPGTRLTVL.